The present entry profiles one TCR beta chain with its context. cDNA came from around 0.5 to 1 ug RNA primed by random hexamers. The TCR beta CDR3 was amplified by immunoSEQ multiplex PCR across 54 Vbeta, 13 Jbeta. MiXCR, run by TCRdb on the immunoSEQ multiplex PCR reads, gives a single entry per CDR3 protein. The profile shows 150,000 to 200,000 distinct CDR3 sequences, 80% to 95% of them singletons. Trimming left V 4 bases short and J 0 bases short, with 20 bases between. The V gene's germline CDR1 is SGHDT and CDR2 YYEEEE. The CDR3 runs 19 residues. The data were taken from a study of CD8 T cells in Susac syndrome. Sequencing of TCR beta was carried out in blood CD8+ and CD4+ T cells. Controls were healthy donors chosen to match patients in age and sex. TEMRA cells were FACS-enriched, while CD8+ and CD4+ T cells were negatively isolated.

The sequenced sample consisted of CD4+ T cells from PBMCs. This sequence was found in a human donor in good health. The chain uses TRBV5-6 and TRBJ2-6; possible D gene TRBD1, 5 bases. CDR3 residues: CASSHLRKGLSSGANVLTF. In DNA, the CDR3 is TGTGCCAGCAGCCATTTGCGTAAGGGGCTTTCCTCTGGGGCCAACGTCCTGACTTTC.